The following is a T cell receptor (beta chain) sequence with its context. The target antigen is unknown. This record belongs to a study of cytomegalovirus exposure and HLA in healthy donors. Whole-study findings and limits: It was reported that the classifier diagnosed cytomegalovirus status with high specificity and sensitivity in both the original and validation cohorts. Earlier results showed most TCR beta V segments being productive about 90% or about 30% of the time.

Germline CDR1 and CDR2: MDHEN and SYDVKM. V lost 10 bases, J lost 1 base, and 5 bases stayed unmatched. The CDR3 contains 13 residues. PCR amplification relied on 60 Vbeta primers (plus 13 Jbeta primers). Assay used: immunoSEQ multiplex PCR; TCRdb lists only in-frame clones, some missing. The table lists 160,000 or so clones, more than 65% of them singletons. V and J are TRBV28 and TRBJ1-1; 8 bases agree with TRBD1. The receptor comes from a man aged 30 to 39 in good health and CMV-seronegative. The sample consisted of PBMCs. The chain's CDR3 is CAIRTGTNTEAFF. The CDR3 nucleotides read TGTGCCATTAGGACAGGGACGAACACTGAAGCTTTCTTT. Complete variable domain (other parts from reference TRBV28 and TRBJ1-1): DVKVTQSSRYLVKRTGEKVFLECVQDMDHENMFWYRQDPGLGLRLIYFSYDVKMKEKGDIPEGYSVSREKKERFSLILESASTNQTSMYLCAIRTGTNTEAFFGQGTRLTVV.